This T cell receptor beta chain was profiled in a study of shared clonotypes between healthy human individuals (dated by TCRdb to 2019 to 2021). With respect to the entire study: The cohort included a few men and a couple of women between 18 and 49 years of age. Per donor, three plates each were used for CD4 naive and CD4 memory, two for CD8 naive, and one for CD8 memory. Blood TCR repertoires of five healthy adults were deeply sequenced to estimate repertoire size and the extent of clonotype sharing between individuals. To increase sequencing depth and limit assay-specific biases, TCR repertoire library preparation and sequencing were carried out by different laboratories using diverse techniques. Leukapheresis yielded between about 0.8 and 9.5 billion PBMCs per donor.

V loses 3 bases, J loses 6 bases, and the germline ends lie 8 bases apart. Counted from cysteine to phenylalanine, this CDR3 has 12 amino acids. Only CDR3 DNA remains: 36 bases, in frame from the first base. Per the germline V gene, SGHRS is the CDR1 and YFSETQ is the CDR2. Healthy HIV-negative adults with no recently reported acute infections or vaccinations were included as donors. Every donor was a Caucasian adult living in Nashville, Tennessee, USA. Magnetic negative selection was used to enrich CD4+ T cells, after which naive cells were positively selected on CD45RA and the negative fraction became the memory subset. After blood collection by leukapheresis, PBMCs were isolated using Ficoll-Histopaque density gradient centrifugation and then cryopreserved in the vapor phase of liquid nitrogen. Analytical flow cytometry was used to check the purity and quantity of each magnetically sorted T cell population. From each sorted fraction, genomic DNA was isolated and quantified by UV absorbance on a Nanodrop 2000c.

TCR CDR3 regions were amplified from genomic DNA by multiplex PCR using the deep immunoSEQ assay. Extracted genomic DNA from each cell subset was distributed evenly across all wells of several immunoSEQ 96-well plates, and each plate was treated as a replicate. Each replicate PCR for sorted subsets received roughly 0.2 ug genomic DNA, equal to 30,000 or so T cell genomes. Purified libraries were quantified with a Qubit 3.0 fluorometer, sized on a Bioanalyzer 2100, and re-quantified with the KAPA Library Quantification kit. Each immunoSEQ 96-well plate was sequenced on its own single-read 150-cycle Illumina NextSeq 550 flow cell. On the study's bioinformatics: Because only junctional sequences without quality scores were contained in the immunoSEQ output, filtering matching that applied to full-length reads could not be performed. To assign V/J genes and CDR3, sequences were annotated using PyIR, a Python wrapper for IgBLAST v1.9, with IMGT germline references. Any read was removed if the V/J assignment was weak (E-value above 1e-6), the CDR3 was missing, or the read contained stop codons, out-of-frame junctions, or ambiguous translated residues. V3J clonotypes were defined as sequences sharing the same inferred V gene, J gene, and CDR3 amino acid sequence. To compute the percentage overlap between repertoires, the number of shared unique clonotypes was divided by the size of the smaller repertoire. Three approaches were used to assess repertoire richness: RTK rarefaction, the Chao1 estimator, and Recon v2.1 estimates of unobserved clonotypes. OLGA was used to compute generation probabilities for all TCRbeta clonotypes that the gDNA method yielded from a handful of donors. TCRdb mirrors the immuneACCESS table, restricted to in-frame sequences. Some clones are absent from its copies; in checked studies, under half trace to an unresolved V gene, and the reason for the others is unknown. V and J calls and clone size come straight from that table; D and trimming were deduced from the DNA. Here the sample has roughly 1,000,000 clones; 75% to 80% occur a single time. Of the sample, approximately 0.52% is held by the ten largest clones.

Beyond this particular receptor, the publication reports: Estimated clonotype richness was generally larger for naive than for memory subsets. Rarefaction of sorted-subset datasets indicated incomplete sequencing despite the large sequencing depth. Clonotypes shared by all four sorted-subset donors showed higher generation probabilities than non-shared clonotypes. Based on pairwise subsampling, the degree of clonotype sharing among donors was expected to be affected by sequencing depth. The genetic and exposure-history diversity represented was limited by the small number of donors. Only blood was sampled, and tissue TCR repertoires likely differ from those in blood. Across four donors, approximately 4.6% of naive CD4, 3% to 3.5% of naive CD8, under 2.5% of memory CD4, and approximately 0.4% of memory CD8 clonotypes were shared.

A word on this clone: The clone's antigen remains unknown. No much larger clonotype is one base removed from it; base qualities were not supplied.

The sequence was obtained from a man between 18 and 29 years old in good health. Some clones in this sample may be carry-over from other donors' samples. The sequenced sample was memory CD4+ T cells from PBMCs. This specimen's cell subset or site label, interpreted: CD45RA-negative fraction. In this chain, TRBV5-1 is recombined with TRBJ2-3; the D gene is not confidently resolved. The nucleotide sequence is TGCGCCAGCAGCTCCGCCTTTGATACGCAGTATTTT. Its translation is CASSSAFDTQYF.